A selection of T cell receptor beta chains follows, all from one sample in a study of Ad26.COV2.S vaccination and SARS-CoV-2 variants. Repertoires were generated with immunoSEQ multiplex PCR, while TCRdb's copy carries only in-frame clones and drops some. This sample has about 410,000 clones, with around 93% found just once. Sequences were derived from peripheral blood, sampled in a trial of Ad26.COV2.S vaccine versus placebo. These receptors were collected from a person aged 18-65 years who received the Ad26.COV2.S COVID-19 vaccine or a placebo. Both conserved end residues are trimmed from each CDR3.

v_call | cdr3_aa
TRBV19 | ARRGKKGQGEVISNQPQH
TRBV19 | ASSPSGTALRGYT
TRBV6-2/TRBV6-3 | ASSYVLLSNQPQH
TRBV6-2/TRBV6-3 | ASSYLTGRDEKLF
TRBV18 | ASSPRWGTRSYNEQF
TRBV7-9 | ASSLLQGPVETQY
TRBV6-5 | ASSYSTEVKLTEAF
TRBV5-4 | ASSLTSGGYNEQF
TRBV7-8 | ASSLLQGALGNQPQH
TRBV12-1 | ASSSTSGTGMWNEQF
TRBV29-1 | SVVKREIRTGSDGYT
TRBV4-1 | ASSQPLTGNEQF
TRBV7-2 | ASSLTGGSGNTIY
TRBV6-5 | ASSYPGTGAYGYT
TRBV2 | ASSPGTGFGTDTQY
TRBV2 | ADDPGKGAEAF
TRBV28 | ASRYRGIGNEQF
TRBV25-1 | ASSEYRGPSTDTQY
TRBV7-2 | ASSFSGGSYEQY
TRBV27 | ASESTGQDYNEQF
TRBV19 | ASRNTEAF
TRBV7-6 | ASSSIQGQGAYEQY
TRBV7-9 | ASSLAEGMANYGYT
TRBV7-9 | ASATGKQETQY
TRBV16 | ASSHVEGRQDYEQY
TRBV6-4 | ASSDSSGGANEQF
TRBV2 | ASSEVYTGELF
TRBV18 | ASSPPGPYSGDTQY
TRBV9 | ASSIRDRGYEQY
TRBV7-9 | ASSVRPQETQY
TRBV7-9 | ASSTRVNTGELF
TRBV4-3 | ASSHNLAGGYNEQF
TRBV5-4 | ASSPTYNTGELF
TRBV18 | ASSPGLERTDTQY